The TCR beta chain under discussion was sequenced for a study of blood T cell repertoires in COVID-19. Study in general: Sites across the United States, Italy and Spain contributed samples from acute and convalescent COVID-19. Nucleic acid was either cDNA or gDNA, and it came from T cells, B-cell-depleted T cells, or PBMCs.

Trimming removed 1 base from V and 7 bases from J; junction bases left unmatched: 10. This CDR3 spans 17 amino acids. CDR1 is LNHDA, CDR2 SQIVND, per germline (reference sequence). In the study's own analysis: Quantification of nucleated cells was approximated via reference gene primer amplification. Sequenced by immunoSEQ multiplex PCR; TCRdb stores in-frame clones only, minus some. Clonal size and the V and J genes are those of that table, whereas D and trimming came from the DNA. The data show over 45,000 clones, 80% to 90% seen once. This clone was seen only a few times. The specimen was peripheral blood. The sequence came from an elderly woman with acute or convalescent COVID-19. The rearrangement links TRBV19 to TRBJ1-5, with TRBD1 matching 10 bases. CDR3 protein: CASSIAQGQGTGQPQHF. The CDR3 DNA reads TGTGCCAGTAGTATAGCCCAGGGACAGGGGACAGGGCAGCCCCAGCATTTT.